The clone carrying this T cell receptor beta chain was counted only a few times. Its specificity is not known. The junction had 1 base not matched to a gene; V was cut back by 4 bases and J by 1 base. CDR1 and CDR2 (germline): SGHAT, FQNNGV. The CDR3 runs to 14 residues. The sample is drawn from a study of OX40 agonist ivuxolimab in advanced cancers. Study-wide results and caveats: Some of the lowest clonal expansion was seen in partial responders at 0.1-3.0 mg/kg.

This table comes from immunoSEQ multiplex PCR, and its TCRdb copy is limited to in-frame clones, with some not included. The table has roughly 60,000 clones, about 85% seen once; the top ten hold around 3%. Material: CD4+ or CD8+ T cells sorted from blood, obtained in a trial of the OX40 agonist ivuxolimab. This clonotype was sampled from an adult with an advanced solid tumor such as melanoma, head and neck, liver or kidney cancer. The chain uses TRBV11-2 and TRBJ2-7, with 10 positions matching TRBD1. The CDR3 region has the DNA TGTGCCAGCAGCTGGGACAGGGGATCCTACGAGCAGTACTTC. It is translated as CASSWDRGSYEQYF.